What follows is one T cell receptor beta chain and its context. This clonotype has ten or more counts. What antigen it recognizes has not been identified. Base quality data are lacking; no much larger clone is found one base away. For repertoire sequencing, the TCR beta CDR3 regions were amplified from RNA transcripts. The first round of RT-PCR was done with HTBI primers and the Qiagen OneStep RT-PCR kit, and was followed by a second round of multiplex PCR, then size selection and purification. The libraries underwent paired-end sequencing with 100 bp reads on an Illumina HiSeq2000. The original methods were these. SOAPnuke was used for read processing, and reads with adapters, uncalled bases, a mean Phred below 15, or no exact constant-primer or identifier match were discarded. COPE v1.2.5 was used to merge high-quality paired reads. Clonotypes were defined as unique nucleotide sequences and were aligned to IMGT TRB V, D and J references using MiTCR v1.1. The analysis was limited to V-J combinations with a frequency above 0.0001, which together covered over 99% of the repertoires. A TCR clonal expansion and chaos score per V-J combination was defined as the ratio of F50 clonal expansion to chaos observed in the TCRdist matrix. Welch's t-statistics and random forest were used to reduce features to about a dozen V-J combinations, which were fed into a naive Bayes classifier. The Morisita-Horn index was used to measure how similar the thyroid and blood repertoires were. Using fastp at Q25 and MiXCR, TCRdb reprocessed the public reads and kept productive beta chains. Rows are combined by CDR3 protein, so each entry shows the most common genes and DNA. The V and J calls here are based on TCRdb, not the publication. Here the sample has approximately 460,000 distinct CDR3 sequences; 13% to 15% occur a single time. The ten largest clones add up to 9.8% of the sample.

The ophthalmopathy patients had moderately to severely active disease, with a Clinical Activity Score of 3 or higher, a NOSPECS grade of 4 or higher, and a disease duration of less than 3 months. Anyone with other autoimmune diseases, uncontrolled infections, pregnancy or lactation was excluded from the study. Clinical symptoms, serum thyroxine, TRAb, thyroid ultrasound and orbital computed tomography were used for diagnosis. Using Ficoll-Paque density gradient centrifugation, PBMCs were isolated from about 9.4 ml of fresh peripheral blood. Trizol reagent was used to extract the total RNA, and its quality was then checked on an Agilent 2100 Bioanalyzer. The data derive from a study of Graves' ophthalmopathy and Graves' hyperthyroidism (dated by TCRdb to the late 2010s). With respect to the entire study: Peripheral blood was collected before any treatment was given, at the time of initial diagnosis. In roughly 6 hyperthyroidism patients, the T-cell repertoire of thyroid tissue was compared with the T-cell repertoire of blood. In total, some 140 blood samples were TCR-sequenced: approximately 40 ophthalmopathy, approximately 80 hyperthyroidism and around 17 hyperthyroidism-to-ophthalmopathy patients. For training and testing, the 100 or so patients in the discovery cohort were randomly divided in a 7:3 ratio. To tell Graves' ophthalmopathy apart from Graves' hyperthyroidism, and to predict which patients would progress to ophthalmopathy, the study relied on TCR beta repertoire signatures. The independent validation cohort included about 19 hyperthyroidism patients plus 17 patients who later progressed from hyperthyroidism to ophthalmopathy. Following sampling, methimazole starting at 30 mg daily was administered to hyperthyroidism patients, and high-dose intravenous methylprednisolone was administered to ophthalmopathy patients. To explore V-J signatures that distinguish ophthalmopathy from hyperthyroidism, a discovery set of 90 to 100 patients was enrolled, made up of some 41 with ophthalmopathy and 55 to 65 with stable hyperthyroidism. Broad study findings and their caveats: Most expanded thyroid clonotypes with frequency above 0.001 were also detected in blood, suggesting blood repertoires may reflect the thyroid immune response. In cross-validation, the 13-signature model distinguished ophthalmopathy from stable hyperthyroidism with nearly 90% sensitivity and over 81% specificity, while in the test set the corresponding values were about 80% and 75%. No statistical method was used to predetermine the sample size, and group allocation was not hidden from the investigators. In validation, the model predicted ophthalmopathy progression with about 70% sensitivity and 72.22% specificity; some 13 predicted patients were CT-confirmed with GO in a median of approximately 6.5 months.

The junction shows trimming of 2 bases on V and 5 bases on J, and the gene matches do not reach 12 bases of it. From its cysteine to its phenylalanine, the CDR3 spans 16 amino acids. Of the read, only the CDR3 DNA is kept; its 48 bases are in frame from base 1. Sequences SQVTM (CDR1) and ANQGSEA (CDR2) are obtained from the germline V gene. The sequencing sample was made of blood. The rearrangement combines TRBV29-1 with TRBJ1-1; TRBD1 matches 9 bases in the middle. The source of this sequence is a young woman with Graves' ophthalmopathy. Donor details come from another sample of the same person, matched by shared clones. The DNA reads TGCAGCGTTGAATCCGGGACAGGGCTGGTGCGGACTGAAGCTTTCTTT. It encodes CSVESGTGLVRTEAFF. The full variable domain, completed from the reference TRBV29-1 and TRBJ1-1 proteins outside the CDR3, reads SAVISQKPSRDICQRGTSLTIQCQVDSQVTMMFWYRQQPGQSLTLIATANQGSEATYESGFVIDKFPISRPNLTFSTLTVSNMSPEDSSIYLCSVESGTGLVRTEAFFGQGTRLTVV.